Described below is a single T cell receptor (beta chain) sequence and its context. The antigen it recognizes is unknown. Per-base quality was not reported, and no clone a single base away is much larger than it. These data are taken from a study of PD-L1 blockade in urothelial cancer (dated by TCRdb to about 2017). General notes on the study: All patients started therapy around 2014 and received atezolizumab 1,200 mg intravenously every 3 weeks. Blood samples were analyzed at 3 weeks after treatment start (second dose) and at 6 weeks after treatment start. Whole exome sequencing and RNA sequencing of pretreatment tumors were performed alongside TCR sequencing in the same patients. Durable clinical benefit was achieved by nine patients and was not achieved by 20 patients. Blood samples gave median yields of approximately 130,000 T cells and 83,000 or so unique TCRs, along with a median clonality of around 0.08. The study was an exploratory multi-omic analysis of somatic, immune and clinical correlates of response to PD-L1 blockade with atezolizumab in urothelial cancer. An ECOG performance status of 0 or 1 was recorded for the patients, and 0 to 3 prior chemotherapy regimens had been received by the patients. Progression-free survival longer than 6 months counted as durable clinical benefit, and TCR features were additionally tested against both progression-free and overall survival. Pretreatment tumor samples and matched peripheral blood, collected serially before and after atezolizumab treatment, underwent TCR sequencing. About 85% of the roughly 29 patients were identified as males with urothelial cancer of bladder origin, and a prior smoking history was reported by 18 of 29 patients. Around 30 patients had pretreatment blood TCR-seq, roughly 25 had at least one posttreatment blood collection, and roughly 25 had tumor TCR-seq.

Synthetic TCR analog templates were spiked into each PCR to estimate absolute template abundance from read counts. The immunoSEQ assay was used to amplify TCRbeta CDR3 regions from genomic DNA with bias-controlled V and J gene primers. Rearranged TCRbeta segments were sequenced at approximately 20X coverage. Regarding the original processing steps: Sequencing errors were corrected by clustering, and CDR3s were annotated against IMGT so that V, D and J genes could be assigned. Only productive TCRbeta rearrangements were used in downstream analyses, excluding out-of-frame or stop-codon sequences. Clonality was calculated as one minus the Shannon entropy normalized by the log of the number of unique productive sequences. Clones differing between time points or between blood and tumor were identified by Fisher's exact test with Benjamini-Hochberg correction at adjusted p below 0.01. Not all clones reach the TCRdb copy of this immuneACCESS table, which keeps in-frame sequences only. Checked studies attribute under half of the gap to unresolved V genes and leave the rest unexplained. Clonal size and the V and J genes are those of that table, whereas D and trimming came from the DNA. This sample has 100,000 to 150,000 clones in its table, and about 82% of those were observed once. The ten largest clones take up 2% to 3% of the sample.

V is shortened by 5 bases, J by 0 bases, and the region joining them spans 12 bases. CDR1 and CDR2, looked up from the germline V gene (reference sequence), are SEHNR and FQNEAQ. Counted from cysteine to phenylalanine, this CDR3 has 15 amino acids. Kept here is only the CDR3 DNA, which spans 45 bases and is read in frame from base 1. Reading the label with the study, this specimen's time point is: peripheral blood 6 weeks after treatment start. A total of roughly 30 patients with locally advanced or metastatic urothelial carcinoma, treated at Memorial Sloan Kettering on a trial protocol, made up the cohort. Peripheral blood mononuclear cells were collected pretreatment and during treatment, with between 1 and 8 total time points per patient. The Qiagen DNeasy Blood extraction kit was used to purify genomic DNA from total PBMCs and tumor samples. PBMCs were collected pretreatment and during treatment, and were isolated and stored as previously described.

Summary of the overall study and its limitations: Because the sample size was small (n ≈ 27) and many exploratory analyses were performed, the results are intended to be hypothesis-generating. Patients with durable benefit showed greater expansion of tumor-associated TCR clones in peripheral blood 3 weeks after starting treatment (n of about 20, p = 0.022). A pretreatment peripheral blood TCR clonality below the median was linked to improved progression-free and overall survival.

The receptor was isolated from a man over 45 with urothelial cancer. Sequences were derived from PBMCs, sampled around atezolizumab (anti-PD-L1) treatment. The chain is encoded by TRBV7-9 joined to TRBJ2-3, with TRBD2 perhaps the D gene, on 6 matching bases. The CDR3 corresponds to CASSPLRGSTDTQYF. The bases read TGTGCCAGCAGCCCTTTGCGGGGCAGCACAGATACGCAGTATTTT.